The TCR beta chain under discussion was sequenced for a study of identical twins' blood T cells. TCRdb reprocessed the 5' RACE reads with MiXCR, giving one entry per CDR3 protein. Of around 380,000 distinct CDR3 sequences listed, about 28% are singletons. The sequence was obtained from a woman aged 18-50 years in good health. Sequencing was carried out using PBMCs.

CDR3 sequence reads: CASSQGWGDNQPQYF. CDR3 sequence (DNA): TGTGCCAGTAGCCAAGGCTGGGGAGACAATCAGCCCCAGTATTTT. V and J are TRBV19 and TRBJ1-5; D perhaps matches TRBD2 (5 bases). Matching the DNA end better, TRBJ2-3 makes the J call doubtful. CDR1 and CDR2 from the germline V gene are LNHDA and SQIVND (reference sequence). CDR3 length: 15 amino acids.